This is a list of T cell receptor beta chains from one sample in a study of OX40 agonist ivuxolimab in advanced cancers. TCRdb's copy holds only in-frame clones and misses some; the assay was immunoSEQ multiplex PCR. The sample carries 30,000 to 45,000 clones, around 85% recorded once. Sequenced here: CD4+ or CD8+ T cells sorted from blood, sampled in a trial of the OX40 agonist ivuxolimab. Receptors originate from an adult with an advanced solid tumor such as melanoma, head and neck, liver or kidney cancer. CDR3s include the opening cysteine and the closing phenylalanine or tryptophan. The D gene is left open where the match is weak. Expanded clones get a size class; other rows say once, few or many, or leave the size out.

d_call,j_call,clone_size,v_call,cdr3_length,cdr3_nt,cdr3_aa
-,TRBJ1-2,-,TRBV30,14,TGTGCCCGCCATGGAGGGGTCGATCGAATTGGCTACACCTTC,CARHGGVDRIGYTF
TRBD2,TRBJ2-1,-,TRBV6-4,15,TGTGCCAGCAGTGATACGGGGGGGAGCTACAATGAGCAGTTCTTC,CASSDTGGSYNEQFF
-,TRBJ1-4,-,TRBV5-8,15,TGTGCCAGCAGCTTACAGGTCGGTGGGGTCGAAAAACTGTTTTTT,CASSLQVGGVEKLFF
-,TRBJ1-1,-,TRBV5-4,13,TGTGCCAGCAGCTTGCAGGTAGGCACTGAAGCTTTCTTT,CASSLQVGTEAFF
TRBD2,TRBJ2-1,-,TRBV5-1,16,TGCGCCAGCAGCTTTCGGACTAGCGGGGGTTACAATGAGCAGTTCTTC,CASSFRTSGGYNEQFF
TRBD2,TRBJ2-7,-,TRBV7-3,13,TGTGCCAGCAGTCCGGGACTAGCGAGCGAGCAGTACTTC,CASSPGLASEQYF
-,TRBJ1-1,few,TRBV25-1,13,TGTGCCAGCAGTGTTGCGGTGAACACTGAAGCTTTCTTT,CASSVAVNTEAFF
TRBD1,TRBJ1-2,few,TRBV30,14,TGTGCCTGGAGGGCGACAGGGGGCCTCTATGGCTACACCTTC,CAWRATGGLYGYTF
-,TRBJ2-5,-,TRBV5-6,14,TGTGCCAGCAGCTTGATAGAAATTCAAGAGACCCAGTACTTC,CASSLIEIQETQYF
-,TRBJ2-7,-,TRBV5-1,13,TGCGCCAGCAGCTTGGACAGACATTACGAGCAGTACTTC,CASSLDRHYEQYF
-,TRBJ1-1,-,TRBV19,13,TGTGCCAGTAGTATAGCGGTTAGTACTGAAGCTTTCTTT,CASSIAVSTEAFF
TRBD1,TRBJ2-7,once,TRBV6-1,12,TGTGCCAGCCTTGCGACAGGGGACGAGCAGTACTTC,CASLATGDEQYF
-,TRBJ2-7,few,TRBV9,12,TGTGCCAGCAGCGTAGGAGAACACGAGCAGTACTTC,CASSVGEHEQYF
-,TRBJ2-7,-,TRBV19,15,TGTGCCAGTAGTGGGGCTTCCCAGGGCACCTACGAGCAGTACTTC,CASSGASQGTYEQYF
TRBD1,TRBJ1-2,-,TRBV6-1,14,TGTGCCAGCAAGATGGACAGGTTAAACTATGGCTACACCTTC,CASKMDRLNYGYTF
TRBD1,TRBJ1-5,-,TRBV10-3,14,TGTGCCATCAGTGTGGGGGACAGGGGGCAGCCCCAGCATTTT,CAISVGDRGQPQHF
-,TRBJ2-2,-,TRBV11-3,11,TGTGCCAGCAGCTCATCCCGGGAGCTGTTTTTT,CASSSSRELFF
-,TRBJ1-6,-,TRBV14,17,TGTGCCAGCACCGGGGCCGGAGGGAATTGGCGAAATTCACCCCTCCACTTT,CASTGAGGNWRNSPLHF
TRBD1,TRBJ2-7,-,TRBV4-1,15,TGCGCCAGCAGGGCCACCGGGACAGGGTTAAGCGAGCAGTACTTC,CASRATGTGLSEQYF
-,TRBJ2-1,-,TRBV27,12,TGTGCCAGCAGTTTACCCCGGGACAAGCAGTTCTTC,CASSLPRDKQFF
TRBD1,TRBJ1-2,-,TRBV28,16,TGTGCCAGCAGTTTTCATCTAGGGGGCTTCGGCTATGGCTACACCTTC,CASSFHLGGFGYGYTF
TRBD1,TRBJ1-5,-,TRBV28,14,TGTGCCAGCACCAGAACAGGGGCCACGCAGCCCCAGCATTTT,CASTRTGATQPQHF
-,TRBJ2-6,-,TRBV5-6,18,TGTGCCAGCAGCTTGGTGGCAGGATCGAGCTCTGGGGCCAACGTCCTGACTTTC,CASSLVAGSSSGANVLTF
TRBD1,TRBJ1-5,-,TRBV7-9,17,TGTGCCAGCAGCTTGGGGGACAGGGTGTGGGGCAATCAGCCCCAGCATTTT,CASSLGDRVWGNQPQHF
TRBD2,TRBJ2-7,-,TRBV6-5,13,TGTGCCAGCAATGGACTAGATACCTACGAGCAGTACTTC,CASNGLDTYEQYF